The 29 T cell receptor beta chains reported below all come from one sample, sequenced in a study of tumor-infiltrating lymphocytes in primary liver carcinoma. For blood RNA, unsorted whole blood served as the source, and germline DNA was extracted too. cDNA specific to TCR beta was made from about 0.45 ug of total RNA, with a constant-region primer employed for priming. Libraries of TCR beta came from three nested multiplex PCR rounds with slightly modified ARM-PCR. A C-beta reverse primer was combined with TRBV1-TRBV30 forward primers in the first two PCR rounds, and each round had approximately 9 cycles. A single record per CDR3 protein comes from TCRdb applying MiXCR to the multiplex PCR reads. The sample records 150,000 to 200,000 distinct CDR3 sequences, about 55% being singletons. Sequenced sample: peripheral blood. These receptors came from a man aged 40-49 years with primary liver carcinoma and hepatitis B virus infection.

This clonotype was observed once. The chain links TRBV12-3 or TRBV12-4 to TRBJ1-4; D gene unclear. This CDR3 spans 14 amino acids. Trimming left V 8 bases short and J 8 bases short, with 18 bases between. The CDR3, as DNA: TGTGCCAGCTGGAGGAGCGGGAGCGGCGAAAAACTGTTTTTT. This encodes CASWRSGSGEKLFF.

This sequence joins TRBV12-3 or TRBV12-4 and TRBJ2-1; TRBD2 might be the D (5 bases). Deletions cut 9 bases from V and 3 bases from J, with 15 bases between. This CDR3 region has 14 residues. CDR3 DNA sequence: TGTGCCAGTCTTAGGGAGATGGGCTACAATGAGCAGTTCTTC. This codes for CASLREMGYNEQFF.

In the case of this clonotype: The germline gene is not matched at one end of the junction; a read error may be the cause. V is TRBV11-2 and J is TRBJ2-2, with TRBD2 identical over 7 bases. The CDR3 spans 20 residues. Germline lookup yields CDR1 SGHAT and CDR2 FQNNGV. CDR3 DNA: TGTGCCAGCAGCTCACTATGGTCCCGATCTAGCGGAACTGGCACCGGGGAGATGTTTTTT. Encoded protein: CASSSLWSRSSGTGTGEMFF.

The chain carries TRBV11-2 and TRBJ2-1; 11 bases are shared with TRBD1. From germline, CDR1 is SGHAT and CDR2 FQNNGV. The ends lost 0 bases at V and 16 bases at J; junction bases unmatched: 14. The CDR3 extends over 16 amino acids. CDR3 DNA: TGTGCCAGCAGCTTAGATCTGGGACAGGGGGTATTTGAACACTTCTTC. Translation: CASSLDLGQGVFEHFF.

For this clonotype: One end of the junction is discordant with germline, which a read error may explain. CDR3 amino acids: CASSQDGAGGLLGEQYF. The CDR3 nucleotides are TGTGCCAGCAGCCAAGATGGTGCAGGGGGTTTGCTGGGAGAGCAGTATTTC. J is TRBJ2-7 and V is TRBV4-2, with 7 nucleotides matching TRBD1. CDR1 and CDR2 from the germline V gene are LGHNA and YNFKEQ. This CDR3 is built from 17 residues.

In this sample, this clonotype turned up a few times. This rearrangement joins TRBV12-2 to TRBJ1-4. TRBV12-2 is given as a pseudogene. This CDR3 is built from 14 residues. This CDR3 reads CASRQDVANEKLFF. The CDR3 DNA is TGTGCAAGTCGCCAGGACGTGGCTAATGAAAAACTGTTTTTT.

In this sample, this clonotype turned up many times. The chain links TRBV6-1 to TRBJ2-1; 9 bases match TRBD2. V gave up 5 bases and J gave up 5 bases; unmatched junction bases: 10. The CDR3 has 16 residues. Germline lookup yields CDR1 MNHNS and CDR2 SASEGT. The CDR3 sequence is CASSSLAGSINNEQFF. The CDR3 nucleotides are TGTGCCAGCAGTAGTCTAGCGGGGAGTATCAACAATGAGCAGTTCTTC.

V is TRBV12-5 and J is TRBJ2-1; D possibly corresponds to TRBD2 (6 bases). V lost 4 bases, J lost 8 bases, and 9 bases lay in between. The CDR3 sequence is 12 residues long. Germline CDR1 is LGHNT and CDR2 is FRNRAP. The CDR3 DNA reads as TGTGCTAGTGGTTCACGACTAGATGAGCAGTTCTTC. Translated: CASGSRLDEQFF.

This clonotype was seen once. A much larger clone differs by one base, so this may be a read error. The rearrangement joins TRBV6-6 to TRBJ2-1; 14 positions match TRBD2. Germline-derived CDR1 and CDR2 are MNHNY and SVGAGI (reference sequence). The CDR3 runs to 15 residues. Here the CDR3 reads CACRRLAGGPHEQFF. The CDR3 DNA reads as TGTGCCTGCAGGAGACTAGCGGGAGGGCCACATGAGCAGTTCTTC.

This clonotype was counted many times. The chain carries TRBV11-2 and TRBJ1-1; D call uncertain. Trimming pared 3 bases from V and 0 bases from J, leaving 8 bases between. This CDR3 is 14 amino acids long. Per the germline V gene, CDR1 is SGHAT and CDR2 is FQNNGV. The chain's CDR3 is CASSLGGVNTEAFF. The CDR3, as DNA: TGTGCCAGCAGCTTGGGCGGAGTGAACACTGAAGCTTTCTTT.

The chain carries TRBV29-1 and TRBJ2-3; a weak D match, TRBD2 (7 bases). The germline gives CDR1 SQVTM, CDR2 ANQGSEA. This CDR3 comprises 12 residues. Written as DNA, the CDR3 is TGCATCTCACTGGAGGGGGGGGATACGCAGTATTTT. Protein product: CISLEGGDTQYF.

Turning to this clonotype: The conserved final phenylalanine or tryptophan is absent from the CDR3, which likely points to a read error. The chain is built from TRBV11-2 and TRBJ2-7; 7 bases line up with TRBD2. CDR1 and CDR2 (germline): SGHAT, FQNNGV. CDR3 length: 13 amino acids. The CDR3 bases are TGTGCCGGCAGCTTAGCGGCGGGAGCTGAGCAGTACTAC. Amino acids: CAGSLAAGAEQYY.

A note on this clonotype: It is unclear where the CDR3 begins or ends on the DNA, so no DNA is shown, and the CDR3 is as TCRdb lists it. The chain carries TRBV11-2 and TRBJ2-7; TRBD1, the table's D call, was not compared with the DNA. Germline V lookup: CDR1 SGHAT, CDR2 FQNNGV. The CDR3 length equals 14 residues, ends included. CDR3 protein: CACSAGLGVMEQYF.

This rearrangement joins TRBV6-5 to TRBJ2-2, with unresolved D. This CDR3 is built from 12 residues. Germline V lookup: CDR1 MNHEY, CDR2 SVGAGI. Trimming removed 7 bases at V and 6 bases at J, with 9 bases between. The CDR3 protein is CASTSNAGELFF. For the CDR3, the DNA is TGTGCCAGCACTTCAAACGCCGGGGAGCTGTTTTTT.

About this clonotype itself: With a much larger clone just one base away, this may be a read error. The V call is TRBV29-1, the J call TRBJ2-5; D may correspond to TRBD1 or TRBD2 (5 bases each). CDR1 is SQVTM and CDR2 is ANQGSEA in the germline V gene. The CDR3 has 13 amino acids. The CDR3 DNA reads as TGCAGCTTTGATGAGGGGCAGGGAGAGACCCAGTACTTC. Translating gives CSFDEGQGETQYF.

The table lists this clonotype with a few counts. This sequence joins TRBV28 and TRBJ1-2; 7 nucleotides line up with TRBD1. This CDR3 is 14 amino acids long. CDR1 is MDHEN and CDR2 is SYDVKM in the germline V gene. V lost 6 bases and J lost 4; bases outside the gene matches: 8. The CDR3 DNA reads TGTGCCAGCAGCCCTGGACAGGCGGTCTATGGCTACACCTTC. This gives the protein CASSPGQAVYGYTF.

This chain joins TRBV6-1 and TRBJ1-1, with D hard to call. In germline, CDR1 is MNHNS, CDR2 SASEGT. The CDR3 loop spans 16 amino acids. The ends were cut back, 1 base at V and 6 bases at J, with 18 bases in the middle. CDR3 nucleotides: TGTGCCAGCAGTGAAGAGGGCCGACCGTCGAGTCCTGAAGCTTTCTTT. Its protein product is CASSEEGRPSSPEAFF.

The V call is TRBV14, the J call TRBJ2-7, with D possibly TRBD1 on 5 matching bases. The CDR3 has 16 amino acids. The germline gives CDR1 SGHDN, CDR2 FVKESK. Trimming took 0 bases from V and 3 from J, leaving 15 bases between them. CDR3 residues: CASSQEGRGPYYEQYF. The CDR3 nucleotides are TGTGCCAGCAGCCAAGAAGGTAGGGGCCCCTACTACGAGCAGTACTTC.

This clonotype was seen a single time. The chain has TRBV28 and TRBJ2-3; a weak D match, TRBD2 (7 bases). This CDR3 is 14 amino acids long. V lost 6 bases and J lost 3, with 13 bases in between. Germline CDR1 and CDR2: MDHEN and SYDVKM. CDR3 protein: CASREGGGTDTQYF. The CDR3 DNA sequence: TGTGCCAGCAGGGAAGGGGGGGGAACAGATACGCAGTATTTT. The whole variable domain, filled in from reference TRBV28 and TRBJ2-3, reads DVKVTQSSRYLVKRTGEKVFLECVQDMDHENMFWYRQDPGLGLRLIYFSYDVKMKEKGDIPEGYSVSREKKERFSLILESASTNQTSMYLCASREGGGTDTQYFGPGTRLTVL.

The CDR3 DNA reads as TGTGCCAGCAGCGCGGGACACCTTAACACTGAAGCTTTCTTT. Translated: CASSAGHLNTEAFF. The genes are TRBV12-3 or TRBV12-4 and TRBJ1-1, with D perhaps matching TRBD1 (6 bases). This CDR3 comprises 14 residues. The V and J ends lost 6 bases and 2 bases respectively, with 13 bases between them.

This chain connects TRBV12-3 or TRBV12-4 to TRBJ2-1; D might be TRBD1 (6 bases). Trimming pared 5 bases from V and 7 bases from J, leaving 15 bases between. This CDR3 has 14 amino acids. The CDR3 DNA reads TGTGCCAGCAGTCAAACCCGACAGGATAATGAGCAGTTCTTC. It specifies CASSQTRQDNEQFF.

Concerning this clonotype: Sequence at one end of the junction differs from germline and may be a read error. This sequence joins TRBV12-3 or TRBV12-4 and TRBJ2-2, with D possibly matching TRBD1 (6 bases). The length of the CDR3 is 16 residues. CDR3 nucleotides: TGTGCCAGCAGCCACGACAGGAACGCGAACCCCGGGGAGCTGTTTTTT. Its translation: CASSHDRNANPGELFF.

Comment on this clonotype: Since a much larger clone is just one base distant, this may be a read error. The chain carries TRBV11-2 and TRBJ2-2, with 11 bases lining up with TRBD1. The CDR3 is 17 residues long. The junction had 8 bases not matched to a gene; V was cut back by 3 bases and J by 5 bases. CDR1 and CDR2 from the germline V gene are SGHAT and FQNNGV. CDR3 sequence (DNA): TGTGCCAGCAGCTTGATGGACAGGGGGCTTGGGACCGGGGAGCTGTTTTTT. The encoded protein is CASSLMDRGLGTGELFF.

The chain uses TRBV29-1 and TRBJ2-3; possible D gene TRBD1, 5 bases. The CDR3 is 14 residues long. The germline gives CDR1 SQVTM, CDR2 ANQGSEA. Trimming stripped 0 bases from V and 7 bases from J, with 14 bases between. The CDR3 reads CSVEDSGSENTQYF. In nucleotides, the CDR3 is TGCAGCGTTGAAGATTCAGGGTCCGAAAATACGCAGTATTTT.

To note about this clonotype: The DNA is left out, because the CDR3 cannot be placed on it with certainty; the CDR3 is given as TCRdb lists it. The chain recombines TRBV6-2 or TRBV6-3 with TRBJ1-1; TRBD1 was called by the table and not checked on the DNA. A total of 16 residues make up the CDR3, ends included. Per germline, CDR1 MNHEY and CDR2 SVGEGT. The CDR3 sequence is CASILEGQGAITEAFF.

Here the CDR3 DNA reads TGTGCCAGCAGTTTCGAGCAGTACTTC. Translation: CASSFEQYF. The chain recombines TRBV28 with TRBJ2-7; no clear D. The CDR3 runs 9 residues. CDR1 is MDHEN, CDR2 SYDVKM, per germline. Between the trimmed V and J ends, which lost 3 bases and 6 bases, there was a span of 0 bases.

The chain carries TRBV6-5 and TRBJ1-2, with TRBD1 matching 11 bases. Unmatched junction bases numbered 7, after V lost 4 bases and J lost 9 bases. Looked up from germline, CDR1 is MNHEY and CDR2 is SVGAGI. The CDR3 is 14 amino acids. CDR3 protein: CASSFGQGAWSYTF. In DNA form, the CDR3 reads TGTGCCAGCAGTTTCGGACAGGGGGCATGGAGCTACACCTTC.

This rearrangement joins TRBV12-3 or TRBV12-4 to TRBJ1-5; D might be TRBD1 (5 bases). The CDR3 extends over 15 amino acids. V was pared by 3 bases and J by 6 bases, with 15 bases between. CDR3 DNA sequence: TGTGCCAGCAGTTTGGACGGGCCAGGGTTTCAGCCCCAGCATTTT. Its protein product is CASSLDGPGFQPQHF.

This clonotype has more than one count but fewer than ten. V is TRBV10-3 and J is TRBJ2-5, with 8 nucleotides matching TRBD2. This CDR3 region has 14 residues. In germline, CDR1 is ENHRY, CDR2 SYGVKD. Germline trimming cut 4 bases from V and 4 bases from J; bases unmatched to any gene: 5. The CDR3 bases are TGTGCCATCAGTGGAGCGGGAGACGGAGAGACCCAGTACTTC. It codes for CAISGAGDGETQYF.